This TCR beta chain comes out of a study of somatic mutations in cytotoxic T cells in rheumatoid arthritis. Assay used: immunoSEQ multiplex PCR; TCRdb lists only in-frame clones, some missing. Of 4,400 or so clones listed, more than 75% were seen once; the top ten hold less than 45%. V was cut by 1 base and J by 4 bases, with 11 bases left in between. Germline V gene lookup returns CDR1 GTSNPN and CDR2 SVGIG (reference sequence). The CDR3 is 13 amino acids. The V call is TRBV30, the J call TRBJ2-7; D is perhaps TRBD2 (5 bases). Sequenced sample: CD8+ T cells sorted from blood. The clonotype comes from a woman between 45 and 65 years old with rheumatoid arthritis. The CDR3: CAWSDLTGYEQYF. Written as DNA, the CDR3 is TGTGCCTGGAGTGATCTTACGGGATACGAGCAGTACTTC.